This T cell receptor beta chain was retrieved from a study of breast tumors, draining lymph nodes, adjacent tissues. Study-level results: Compared with lymph nodes, tumors were less diverse; compared with nontumor tissue, more. Data only fit, rather than demonstrated, lymph node origin of most tumor T cells. Luminal-like breast cancer showed significantly higher tumor–nontumor repertoire similarity than basal-like.

Germline CDR1 and CDR2: DFQATT and SNEGSKA (reference sequence). CDR3 length: 13 residues. Trimming removed 7 bases from V and 0 bases from J, with 12 bases in between. This clonotype was seen repeatedly, ten times or more. Its cognate antigen is unknown. TCRdb ran MiXCR on the multiplex PCR reads and lists one entry per CDR3 protein. The profile shows about 100,000 distinct CDR3 sequences, about 20% of them singletons. Samples came from axillary lymph nodes draining the breast cancer. The sequenced sample was axillary lymph node tissue. The sequence was obtained from a female donor with breast cancer. Some clones in this sample may be carry-over from other donors' samples. The chain uses TRBV20-1 and TRBJ1-2, with no clear D. The CDR3 loop is CSVRTVTNYGYTF. The CDR3 DNA reads TGCAGTGTTCGGACGGTGACTAACTATGGCTACACCTTC.